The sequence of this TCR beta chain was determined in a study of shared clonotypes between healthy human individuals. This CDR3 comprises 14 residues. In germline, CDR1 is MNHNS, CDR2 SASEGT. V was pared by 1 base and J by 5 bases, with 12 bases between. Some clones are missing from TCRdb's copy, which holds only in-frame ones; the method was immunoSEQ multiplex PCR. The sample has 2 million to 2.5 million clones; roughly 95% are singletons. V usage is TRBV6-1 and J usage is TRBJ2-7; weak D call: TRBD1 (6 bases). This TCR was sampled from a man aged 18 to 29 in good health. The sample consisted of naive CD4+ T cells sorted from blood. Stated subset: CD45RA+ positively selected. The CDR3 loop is CASSEGYRADEQYF. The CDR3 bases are TGTGCCAGCAGTGAAGGCTACAGGGCCGACGAGCAGTACTTC.